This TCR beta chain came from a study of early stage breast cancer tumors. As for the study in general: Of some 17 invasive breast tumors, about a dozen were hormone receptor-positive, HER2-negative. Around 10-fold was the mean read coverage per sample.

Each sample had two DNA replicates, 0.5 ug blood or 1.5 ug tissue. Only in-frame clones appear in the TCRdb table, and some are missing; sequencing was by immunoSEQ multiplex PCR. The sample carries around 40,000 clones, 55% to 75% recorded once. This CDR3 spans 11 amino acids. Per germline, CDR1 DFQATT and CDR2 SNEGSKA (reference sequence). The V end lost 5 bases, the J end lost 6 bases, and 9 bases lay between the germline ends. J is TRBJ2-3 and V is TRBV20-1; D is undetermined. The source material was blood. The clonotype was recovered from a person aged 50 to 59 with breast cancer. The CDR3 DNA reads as TGCAGTGCTGCCCTCCGGGATACGCAGTATTTT. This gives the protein CSAALRDTQYF.